This entry is about one T cell receptor (beta chain). Its antigen is as yet unknown. Here immunoSEQ multiplex PCR was the method, and the copy in TCRdb shows in-frame clones only, minus some. The repertoire holds 75,000 to 80,000 clones, with roughly 90% as singletons. The data originate from a study of T cell responses to AZD1222 COVID-19 vaccine. Study results and caveats: Mapped onto spike, vaccine-associated CD4 TCRs spanned it and were dominant at 160-218 and 743-854. Repertoires in all cases were sampled only once the peak T cell response had passed.

Germline CDR1 reads LNHDA; CDR2 reads SQIVND (reference sequence). The V end lost 3 bases, the J end lost 1 base, and 10 bases lay between the germline ends. The CDR3 contains 15 residues. V is TRBV19 and J is TRBJ2-1; D is ambiguous. This TCR was recovered from an adult who received the AZD1222 COVID-19 vaccine. The sequences come from peripheral blood, collected 28 days after the second AZD1222 dose. The CDR3: CASSMTLSSYNEQFF. For the CDR3, the DNA is TGTGCCAGTAGTATGACACTAAGTTCCTACAATGAGCAGTTCTTC. The full variable domain, in which reference TRBV19 and TRBJ2-1 provide the parts outside the CDR3, is DGGITQSPKYLFRKEGQNVTLSCEQNLNHDAMYWYRQDPGQGLRLIYYSQIVNDFQKGDIAEGYSVSREKKESFPLTVTSAQKNPTAFYLCASSMTLSSYNEQFFGPGTRLTVL.